The next 5 T cell receptor beta chains were all read from a single sample in a study of human T cells and chemical hapten exposure. From the RACE reads, TCRdb called clonotypes with MiXCR, one entry per CDR3 protein. The sample lists over 45,000 distinct CDR3 sequences, around 4% occurring once. The time point here: healthy volunteer bleed at 2 weeks. Whole blood that had not been fractionated was the source of extracted total RNA. The sample consisted of whole blood. The source of these receptors is a female donor in good health. Some clones in this sample may be carry-over from other donors' samples.

In its sample, this clonotype was seen many times. For the CDR3, the DNA is TGTGCCATCAGTGAGGGGACGAGGTCCTACGAGCAGTACTTC. Translating it yields CAISEGTRSYEQYF. The chain uses TRBV10-3 and TRBJ2-7, with D tentatively TRBD1 or TRBD2 (5 bases each). The CDR3 has 14 amino acids. The germline CDR1 and CDR2 sequences are ENHRY and SYGVKD. V lost 2 bases, J lost 1 base, and 9 bases lay in between.

The J gene is TRBJ1-1, the V gene TRBV12-3 or TRBV12-4; D perhaps matches TRBD1 (5 bases). The CDR3 length is 14 residues. The V end was cut by 0 bases, the J end by 5 bases, with 10 bases between. This CDR3 reads CASSLAQGRTEAFF. The CDR3 coding sequence is TGTGCCAGCAGTTTAGCGCAGGGTAGAACTGAAGCTTTCTTT.

This clonotype has at least ten counts. The chain combines TRBV6-5 with TRBJ1-6; 12 positions agree with TRBD1. CDR3 length equals 15 residues. J gave up 10 bases and V 7 bases, and 8 bases lay outside the gene matches. Germline CDR1 and CDR2: MNHEY and SVGAGI. CDR3 loop: CASTGTGGSKSPLHF. The CDR3 nucleotides are TGTGCCAGCACCGGGACAGGGGGCTCGAAATCACCCCTCCACTTT.

The J gene is TRBJ1-1, the V gene TRBV20-1; 7 bases are a match to TRBD1. This CDR3 spans 15 amino acids. With V trimmed by 2 bases and J by 3 bases, 9 bases remained unmatched. CDR1 DFQATT and CDR2 SNEGSKA come from the germline V gene (reference sequence). The CDR3 loop is CSARSAGGTDTEAFF. The CDR3 region has the DNA TGCAGTGCTAGATCGGCAGGGGGGACCGACACTGAAGCTTTCTTT.

This clonotype came up many times. The V call is TRBV12-3 or TRBV12-4, the J call TRBJ1-6, with a weak D call TRBD1 (6 bases). The V end lost 6 bases, the J end lost 5 bases, and 14 bases lay between the germline ends. The CDR3 is 15 amino acids. CDR3 in DNA: TGTGCCAGCAGCCCCAGGGGAACAGATAATTCACCCCTCCACTTT. It encodes CASSPRGTDNSPLHF.